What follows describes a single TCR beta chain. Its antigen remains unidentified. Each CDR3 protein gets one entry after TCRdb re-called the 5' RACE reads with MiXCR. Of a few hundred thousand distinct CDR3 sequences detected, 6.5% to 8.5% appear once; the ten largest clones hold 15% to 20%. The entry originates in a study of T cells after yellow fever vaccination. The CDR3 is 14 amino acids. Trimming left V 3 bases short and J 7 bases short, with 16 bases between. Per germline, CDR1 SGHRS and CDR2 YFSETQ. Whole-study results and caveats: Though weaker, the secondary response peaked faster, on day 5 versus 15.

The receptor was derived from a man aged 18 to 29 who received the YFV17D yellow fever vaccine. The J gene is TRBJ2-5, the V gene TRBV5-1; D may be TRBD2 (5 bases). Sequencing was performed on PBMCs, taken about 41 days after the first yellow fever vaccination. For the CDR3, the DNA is TGCGCCAGCAGCTCCCGGACTGGACCGGGGACCCAGTACTTC. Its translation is CASSSRTGPGTQYF.